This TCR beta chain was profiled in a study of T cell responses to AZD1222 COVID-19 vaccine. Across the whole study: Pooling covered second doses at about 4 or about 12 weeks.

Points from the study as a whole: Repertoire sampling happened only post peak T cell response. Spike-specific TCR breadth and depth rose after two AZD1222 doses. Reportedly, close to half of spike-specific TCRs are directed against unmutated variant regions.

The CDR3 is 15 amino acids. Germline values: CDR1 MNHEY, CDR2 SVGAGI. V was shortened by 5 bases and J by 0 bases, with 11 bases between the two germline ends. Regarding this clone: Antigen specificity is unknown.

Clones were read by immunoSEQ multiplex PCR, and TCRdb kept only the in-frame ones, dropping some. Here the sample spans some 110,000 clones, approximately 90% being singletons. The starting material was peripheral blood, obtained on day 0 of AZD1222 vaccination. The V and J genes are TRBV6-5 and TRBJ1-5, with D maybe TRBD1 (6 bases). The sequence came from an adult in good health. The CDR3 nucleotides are TGTGCCAGCAGTCGGACAGAGGATAGCAATCAGCCCCAGCATTTT. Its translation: CASSRTEDSNQPQHF.